Listed below are T cell receptor beta chains from one sample, sequenced in a study of cytomegalovirus exposure and HLA in healthy donors. Using immunoSEQ multiplex PCR, the repertoire was profiled, and TCRdb retains in-frame clones only, with some absent. The sample includes 200,000 to 250,000 clones, under 95% of them seen just once. Sequences were obtained from PBMCs. These receptors were obtained from a woman between 18 and 29 years old in good health and CMV-seronegative. Each CDR3 is given with its conserved first and last residue. Each record gives: clone size, V gene, J gene, D gene, CDR3 DNA, CDR3 protein. The D gene is left open where the match is weak. Size values are once, few and many counts, or a class for expanded clones, and some rows have none.

-	TRBV19	TRBJ2-7	TRBD1	TGTGCCAGTAGTACCCGGGACAGCACCTACGAGCAGTACTTC	CASSTRDSTYEQYF
-	TRBV5-1	TRBJ2-1	TRBD2	TGCGCCAGCAGCCCCCGGGGGACTAGCGGGGGCTACAATGAGCAGTTCTTC	CASSPRGTSGGYNEQFF
-	TRBV11-2	TRBJ2-7	TRBD1	TGTGCCAGCAGCTTCTCGACGACAGGGATATACGAGCAGTACTTC	CASSFSTTGIYEQYF
-	TRBV6-6	TRBJ1-3	-	TGTGCCAGCAGTAAGGACATTAGCTCTGGAAACACCATATATTTT	CASSKDISSGNTIYF
-	TRBV19	TRBJ2-2	-	TGTGCCAGTACGAGCCTAAGCGGGGAGCTGTTTTTT	CASTSLSGELFF
once	TRBV12-5	TRBJ2-1	TRBD2	TGTGCTAGTGGCCCTGGACTAGCGGGAGAGAATGAGCAGTTCTTC	CASGPGLAGENEQFF
-	TRBV19	TRBJ2-6	TRBD1	TGTGCCAGTACCCCGGGGACAGGGGCTGGGGCCAACGTCCTGACTTTC	CASTPGTGAGANVLTF
-	TRBV27	TRBJ2-7	TRBD2	TGTGCCAGCAATCCAGCGGGAGAATACGAGCAGTACTTC	CASNPAGEYEQYF
-	TRBV2	TRBJ2-7	TRBD2	TGTGCCAGCAGTTCGACTAGCGGGAGTGGTTCCTACGAGCAGTACTTC	CASSSTSGSGSYEQYF
-	TRBV27	TRBJ2-3	-	TGTGCCAGCAGTTGGGGCGTAGATACGCAGTATTTT	CASSWGVDTQYF